This TCR beta chain was profiled in a study of OX40 agonist ivuxolimab in advanced cancers. Regarding the research as a whole: The costimulatory receptor OX40 (CD134) was targeted by ivuxolimab, a fully human IgG2 agonistic monoclonal antibody. Partial responses occurred in three dose-escalation patients: two with cutaneous melanoma and one with hepatocellular carcinoma. The paper describes the monotherapy dose-escalation part (N = 52 patients) of the phase I trial of ivuxolimab. Intravenous ivuxolimab was administered to patients every 2 weeks at six dose levels: 0.01, 0.1, 0.3, 1.5, 3 and 10 mg/kg. A male proportion of 82.7% and a mean age of 60 years, ranging from 23 to 79, were recorded for the dose-escalation cohort. The purpose of peripheral TCRbeta sequencing was to test whether ivuxolimab changed TCR sequence diversity and led to clonal T-cell expansion. Of the approximately 50 patients in dose escalation, about 20 had hepatocellular carcinoma, some 15 had melanoma, 9 had renal cell carcinoma and 9 had head and neck cancer. Patients were allowed to have had prior anti-PD-1, anti-PD-L1 or anti-CTLA-4 therapy, and approximately 40% of the dose-escalation patients had been treated with checkpoint inhibitors. General conclusions and limits of the study: At doses of 0.1 to 3.0 mg/kg, clonal expansion of both CD4+ and CD8+ blood T cells was observed from baseline to week 6. On average, CD8+ T cells showed more expanded clones than CD4+ T cells after ivuxolimab. Low levels of normalized T-cell clonal expansion were also shown by some nonresponding patients. Which antigens the clonally expanded peripheral T cells were specific for was not determined. In the 0.1-3.0 mg/kg groups, partial responders had among the lowest normalized peripheral clonal expansion, particularly in CD8+ T cells.

The germline V gene encodes CDR1 SQVTM and CDR2 ANQGSEA. The CDR3, cysteine through phenylalanine, is 15 amino acids long. The sequence is cut down to CDR3 DNA, 45 bases in frame from base 1. After removal of 0 bases from V and 6 bases from J, the junction retains 9 bases not matched to a gene. Patients with autoimmune disease history or receiving systemic immunosuppression were excluded from the trial. Peripheral blood for TCR sequencing was drawn from every dose cohort at baseline, at cycle 4 day 1 and at cycle 7 day 1. Samples were obtained from an open-label, multicenter, first-in-human phase I dose-escalation trial of ivuxolimab. Adults with locally advanced or metastatic melanoma, renal cell, hepatocellular, or head and neck squamous cell carcinoma were enrolled in the trial. Before TCR sequencing, CD4+ T cells and CD8+ T cells were sorted from peripheral blood as separate populations. For sequencing of the TCRbeta CDR3 region, genomic DNA was extracted from the sorted cells. The immunoSEQ Assay was used to sequence the TCRbeta CDR3 regions. This is the immuneACCESS table as TCRdb keeps it, with only in-frame sequences that have V and J called. A part of the clones is gone; compared with another copy, unresolved V genes explain less than half, and the rest is unexplained. The sample profile shows 50,000 to 80,000 clones; more than 80% of them were found once. About 5.6% of the sample comes from the top ten.

Worth noting for this clone: It lacks a known antigen. The record has no base qualities; no much larger clone is one base away.

This sequence was found in an adult with an advanced solid tumor such as melanoma, head and neck, liver or kidney cancer. Rearrangement joined TRBV29-1 to TRBJ2-7; a stretch of 9 junction bases matches TRBD2. The source material was CD4+ or CD8+ T cells sorted from blood, sampled in a trial of the OX40 agonist ivuxolimab. For the CDR3, the sequence is CSVEEMASGISEQYF. The DNA sequence follows: TGCAGCGTTGAAGAAATGGCTAGCGGGATCTCCGAGCAGTACTTC.